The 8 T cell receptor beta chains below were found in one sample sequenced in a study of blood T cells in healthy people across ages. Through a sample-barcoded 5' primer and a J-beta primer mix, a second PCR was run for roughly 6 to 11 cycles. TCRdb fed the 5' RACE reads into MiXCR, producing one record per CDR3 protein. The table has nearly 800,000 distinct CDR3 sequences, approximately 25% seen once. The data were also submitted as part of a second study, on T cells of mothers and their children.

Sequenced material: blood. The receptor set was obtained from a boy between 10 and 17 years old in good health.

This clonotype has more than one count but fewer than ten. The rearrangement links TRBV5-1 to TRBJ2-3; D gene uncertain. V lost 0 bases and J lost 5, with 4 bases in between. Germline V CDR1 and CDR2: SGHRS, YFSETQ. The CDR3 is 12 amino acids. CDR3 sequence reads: CASSLEGDTQYF. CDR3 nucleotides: TGCGCCAGCAGCTTGGAGGGAGATACGCAGTATTTT.

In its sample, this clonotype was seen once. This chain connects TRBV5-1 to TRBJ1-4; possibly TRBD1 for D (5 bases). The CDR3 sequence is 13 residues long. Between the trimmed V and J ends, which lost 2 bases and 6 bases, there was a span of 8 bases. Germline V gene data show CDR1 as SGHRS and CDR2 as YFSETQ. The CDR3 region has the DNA TGCGCCAGCAGCTTCGGGGCAGATGAAAAACTGTTTTTT. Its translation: CASSFGADEKLFF.

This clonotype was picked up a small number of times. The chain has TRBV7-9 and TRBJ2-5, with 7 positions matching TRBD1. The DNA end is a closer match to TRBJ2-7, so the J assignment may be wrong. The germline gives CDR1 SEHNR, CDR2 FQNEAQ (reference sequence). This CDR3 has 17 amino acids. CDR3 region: CASSSIADPGQSYEQYF. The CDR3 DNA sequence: TGTGCCAGCAGCTCCATCGCGGACCCGGGACAGAGCTACGAGCAGTACTTC.

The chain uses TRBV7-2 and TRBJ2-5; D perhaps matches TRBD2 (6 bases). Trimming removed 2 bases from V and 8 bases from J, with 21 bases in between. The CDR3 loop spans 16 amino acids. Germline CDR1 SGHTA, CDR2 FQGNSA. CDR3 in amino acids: CASSLTARGWAETQYF. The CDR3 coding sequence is TGTGCCAGCAGCTTAACAGCACGGGGGTGGGCTGAAACCCAGTACTTC.

The CDR3, as DNA: TGTGCCAGCAGCCCGGCCGACATTCTCGGGGGGGACTATGGCTACACCTTC. It yields the protein CASSPADILGGDYGYTF. The chain uses TRBV5-6 and TRBJ1-2, with D tentatively TRBD1 (5 bases). V lost 4 bases to trimming and J lost 3 bases, with 22 bases between them. The CDR3 length is 17 residues. Germline V CDR1 and CDR2: SGHDT, YYEEEE.

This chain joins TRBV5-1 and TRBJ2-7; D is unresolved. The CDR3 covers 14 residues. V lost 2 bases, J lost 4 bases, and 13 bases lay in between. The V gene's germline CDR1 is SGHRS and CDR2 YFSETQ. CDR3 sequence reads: CASSFTEPGYEQYF. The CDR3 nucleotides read TGCGCCAGCAGCTTCACGGAGCCCGGATACGAGCAGTACTTC.

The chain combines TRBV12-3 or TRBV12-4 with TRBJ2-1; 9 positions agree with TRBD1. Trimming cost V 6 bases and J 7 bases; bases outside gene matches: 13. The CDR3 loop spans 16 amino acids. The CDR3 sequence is CASSYKQQGARNEQFF. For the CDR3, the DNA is TGTGCCAGCAGCTATAAGCAACAGGGGGCGAGGAATGAGCAGTTCTTC.

CDR3 nucleotide sequence: TGCAGTGCTAGAGCGAGGGTTCGGGGCACCGGGGAGCTGTTTTTT. It is translated as CSARARVRGTGELFF. The chain combines TRBV20-1 with TRBJ2-2, with a possible D match to TRBD2 (5 bases). Germline loops: CDR1 DFQATT, CDR2 SNEGSKA (reference sequence). CDR3 length equals 15 residues. Trimming pared 1 base from V and 4 bases from J, leaving 13 bases between.